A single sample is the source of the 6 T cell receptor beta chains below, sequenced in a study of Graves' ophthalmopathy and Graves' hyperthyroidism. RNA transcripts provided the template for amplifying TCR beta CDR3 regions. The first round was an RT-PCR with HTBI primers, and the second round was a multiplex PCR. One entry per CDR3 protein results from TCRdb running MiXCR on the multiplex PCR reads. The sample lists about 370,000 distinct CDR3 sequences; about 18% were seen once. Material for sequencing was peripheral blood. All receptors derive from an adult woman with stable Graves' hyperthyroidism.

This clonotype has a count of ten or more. CDR3 residues: CASSYSYPKTGGYEQYF. The CDR3 DNA is TGTGCCAGCAGTTACTCGTATCCGAAGACAGGGGGCTACGAGCAGTACTTC. The rearrangement uses TRBV6-5 and TRBJ2-7; the match to TRBD1 covers 9 bases. The CDR3 totals 17 residues. V lost 0 bases, J lost 3 bases, and 9 bases stayed unmatched. Germline V gene lookup returns CDR1 MNHEY and CDR2 SVGAGI.

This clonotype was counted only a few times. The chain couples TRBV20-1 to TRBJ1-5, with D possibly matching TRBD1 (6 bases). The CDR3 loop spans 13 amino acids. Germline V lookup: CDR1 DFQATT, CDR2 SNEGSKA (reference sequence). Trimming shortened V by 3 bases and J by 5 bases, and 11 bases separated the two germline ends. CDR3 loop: CSASSGTHQPQHF. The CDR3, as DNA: TGCAGTGCTAGTTCAGGGACACATCAGCCCCAGCATTTT.

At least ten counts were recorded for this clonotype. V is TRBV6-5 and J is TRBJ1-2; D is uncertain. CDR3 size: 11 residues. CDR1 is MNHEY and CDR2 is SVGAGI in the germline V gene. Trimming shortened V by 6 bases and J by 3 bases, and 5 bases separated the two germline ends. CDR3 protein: CASRHDYGYTF. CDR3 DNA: TGTGCCAGCAGACACGACTATGGCTACACCTTC.

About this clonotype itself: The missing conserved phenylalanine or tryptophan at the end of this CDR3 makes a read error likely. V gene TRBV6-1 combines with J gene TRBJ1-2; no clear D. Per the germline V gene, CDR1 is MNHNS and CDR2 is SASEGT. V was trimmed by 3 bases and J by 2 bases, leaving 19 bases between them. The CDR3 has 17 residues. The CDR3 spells CASSDYFPSPENYGYTV. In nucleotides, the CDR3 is TGTGCCAGCAGTGATTACTTTCCGTCTCCCGAAAACTATGGCTACACCGTC.

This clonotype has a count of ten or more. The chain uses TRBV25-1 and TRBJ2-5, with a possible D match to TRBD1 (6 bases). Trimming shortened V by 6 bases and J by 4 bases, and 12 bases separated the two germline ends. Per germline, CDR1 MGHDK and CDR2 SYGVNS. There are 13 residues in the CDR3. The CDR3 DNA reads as TGTGCCAGCAGGGGACAACTCTCAGAGACCCAGTACTTC. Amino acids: CASRGQLSETQYF.

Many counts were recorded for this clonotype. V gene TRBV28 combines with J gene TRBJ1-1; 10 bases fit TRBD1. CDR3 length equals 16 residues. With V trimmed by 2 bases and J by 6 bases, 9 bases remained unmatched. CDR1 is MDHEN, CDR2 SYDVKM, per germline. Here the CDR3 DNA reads TGTGCCAGCAGTTTAAGGAGAGGACAGGGGGGATCTGAAGCTTTCTTT. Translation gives CASSLRRGQGGSEAFF.